This T cell receptor (beta chain) comes out of a study of early T cells in non-severe SARS-CoV-2 infection. Study as a whole: Alpha and beta chains were unpaired, from unsorted whole-blood bulk RNA. Findings and limits, study-wide: The matching step, a VDJdb search, favored anti-spike CD8 responses and missed private and CD4 specificities.

The CDR3 consists of 14 residues. Trimming removed 2 bases at V and 2 bases at J, with 11 bases between. Germline CDR1 and CDR2: SQVTM and ANQGSEA. Regarding this clonotype: Its antigen is as yet unknown.

Attachment of unique molecular identifiers was made to individual cDNA molecules. TCRdb re-called the 5' RACE reads through MiXCR, storing one row per CDR3 protein. The repertoire holds about 60,000 distinct CDR3 sequences, approximately 9% seen once, with 3.2% in the top ten. This receptor was identified in an adult who was a healthcare worker with PCR-confirmed SARS-CoV-2 infection or an uninfected control (not recorded which). The chain links TRBV29-1 to TRBJ2-3; D may correspond to TRBD1 or TRBD2 (5 bases each). Material for sequencing was whole blood. The CDR3 reads CSVESGTPTDTQYF. The CDR3 DNA follows: TGCAGCGTTGAATCAGGGACCCCCACAGATACGCAGTATTTT.